The 2 T cell receptor beta chains in this list originate from one sample, sequenced in a study of regulatory T cells in long-lasting Graves disease. Time point: newly diagnosed GD, antithyroid drugs for less than 3 months. Making the TCR library involved RNA that had been extracted from PBMCs. The authors built TCR beta libraries using iRepertoire HTBI primers and Arm-PCR of CDR3 regions. In TCRdb, the multiplex PCR reads were re-called with MiXCR into one record per CDR3 protein. The sample includes roughly 510,000 distinct CDR3 sequences, about 16% seen only once; the top ten take about 12%. The sample also formed part of further work on T cells in Graves' hyperthyroidism and ophthalmopathy.

The input for sequencing was peripheral blood mononuclear cells (PBMCs), taken at new diagnosis, from a patient treated with antithyroid drugs. The receptors shown here come from a man between 18 and 35 years old with Graves disease.

The sample holds many counts of this clonotype. The chain is built from TRBV11-1 and TRBJ2-2; D may be TRBD1 (6 bases). Trimming cost V 5 bases and J 1 base, with 8 bases left between them. Germline V gene sequence: CDR1 SGHAT, CDR2 FQDESV (reference sequence). The CDR3 length is 14 residues. CDR3 region: CASSLQGNTGELFF. The CDR3 DNA reads as TGTGCCAGCAGCCTACAGGGGAACACCGGGGAGCTGTTTTTT.

The rearrangement uses TRBV7-9 and TRBJ2-2; a possible D gene is TRBD2 (5 bases). Trimming stripped 1 base from V and 7 bases from J, with 10 bases between. The length of the CDR3 is 14 residues. Germline CDR1 is SEHNR and CDR2 is FQNEAQ (reference sequence). The CDR3 spells CASSLDEEDGELFF. The CDR3 bases are TGTGCCAGCAGCTTAGACGAGGAGGACGGGGAGCTGTTTTTT.